This is a list of T cell receptor beta chains from one sample in a study of beta chain features in type 1 diabetes. Assay used: immunoSEQ multiplex PCR; TCRdb lists only in-frame clones, some missing. There are some 200,000 clones in the sample; about a tenth occur only once, and 1% to 1.5% lies in the top ten. Sequences were obtained from central memory CD4+ T cells from blood. The origin of the receptors is a man younger than 35 in good health. Each CDR3 is given with its conserved first and last residue. D genes are given only for firm matches. Clone size, where shown, is once, few, many, or a class for clones that have expanded.

j_call: TRBJ2-7; clone_size: -; d_call: -; v_call: TRBV6-1; cdr3_aa: CASSSNSLSYEQYF; cdr3_nt: TGTGCCAGCAGTTCCAACAGCCTCTCCTACGAGCAGTACTTC
j_call: TRBJ2-1; clone_size: few; d_call: TRBD2; v_call: TRBV19; cdr3_aa: CASSASTSGGNNEQFF; cdr3_nt: TGTGCCAGTAGTGCCTCAACTAGCGGTGGCAACAATGAGCAGTTCTTC
j_call: TRBJ2-7; clone_size: -; d_call: TRBD2; v_call: TRBV7-9; cdr3_aa: CASSFPSGQSYEQYF; cdr3_nt: TGTGCCAGCAGCTTCCCTAGCGGGCAATCCTACGAGCAGTACTTC
j_call: TRBJ1-1; clone_size: many; d_call: -; v_call: TRBV25-1; cdr3_aa: CASAKKGVDTEAFF; cdr3_nt: TGTGCCAGCGCGAAGAAGGGTGTGGACACTGAAGCTTTCTTT
j_call: TRBJ2-7; clone_size: many; d_call: -; v_call: TRBV7-2; cdr3_aa: CASSLAGQSYEQYF; cdr3_nt: TGTGCCAGCAGTTTAGCGGGACAGTCCTACGAGCAGTACTTC
j_call: TRBJ2-7; clone_size: few; d_call: -; v_call: TRBV14; cdr3_aa: CASSHVYEQYF; cdr3_nt: TGTGCCAGCAGCCATGTGTACGAGCAGTACTTC
j_call: TRBJ2-1; clone_size: many; d_call: TRBD2; v_call: TRBV29-1; cdr3_aa: CSVDSGSLVEQFF; cdr3_nt: TGCAGCGTTGATAGCGGGAGCTTAGTTGAGCAGTTCTTC
j_call: TRBJ2-1; clone_size: -; d_call: -; v_call: TRBV29-1; cdr3_aa: CSVEDLLTGDMSDEQFF; cdr3_nt: TGCAGCGTTGAAGATTTGTTGACAGGTGATATGTCGGATGAGCAGTTCTTC
j_call: TRBJ1-5; clone_size: few; d_call: TRBD1; v_call: TRBV6-6; cdr3_aa: CASSRTDRDGEPQHF; cdr3_nt: TGTGCCAGCAGTCGGACGGACAGGGACGGAGAGCCCCAGCATTTT
j_call: TRBJ2-7; clone_size: -; d_call: -; v_call: TRBV5-1; cdr3_aa: CASSLEQGGYEQYF; cdr3_nt: TGCGCCAGCAGCTTGGAACAGGGTGGTTACGAGCAGTACTTC
j_call: TRBJ1-2; clone_size: -; d_call: -; v_call: TRBV30; cdr3_aa: CAWSVGKANYGYTF; cdr3_nt: TGTGCCTGGAGTGTGGGTAAAGCTAACTATGGCTACACCTTC
j_call: TRBJ1-4; clone_size: few; d_call: -; v_call: TRBV30; cdr3_aa: CAWSVLSANEKLFF; cdr3_nt: TGTGCCTGGAGTGTACTCTCGGCTAATGAAAAACTGTTTTTT
j_call: TRBJ1-3; clone_size: -; d_call: -; v_call: TRBV30; cdr3_aa: CAWSVPWSGNTIYF; cdr3_nt: TGTGCCTGGAGTGTGCCCTGGAGTGGAAACACCATATATTTT
j_call: TRBJ2-3; clone_size: -; d_call: -; v_call: TRBV6-5; cdr3_aa: CASTLSVSTDTQYF; cdr3_nt: TGTGCCAGCACGTTGAGCGTTAGCACAGATACGCAGTATTTT
j_call: TRBJ2-7; clone_size: -; d_call: TRBD1; v_call: TRBV19; cdr3_aa: CASNTGQGKSYEQYF; cdr3_nt: TGTGCCAGTAATACTGGACAGGGGAAATCCTACGAGCAGTACTTC
j_call: TRBJ2-1; clone_size: many; d_call: TRBD2; v_call: TRBV30; cdr3_aa: CAWSVTGGYNEQFF; cdr3_nt: TGTGCCTGGAGTGTAACGGGAGGGTACAATGAGCAGTTCTTC
j_call: TRBJ2-1; clone_size: few; d_call: TRBD1; v_call: TRBV15; cdr3_aa: CATSSDRDRGLNEQFF; cdr3_nt: TGTGCCACCAGCAGCGATAGGGACAGGGGACTCAATGAGCAGTTCTTC
j_call: TRBJ2-2; clone_size: many; d_call: -; v_call: TRBV6-6; cdr3_aa: CASSLVGELFF; cdr3_nt: TGTGCCAGCAGCCTCGTCGGGGAGCTGTTTTTT
j_call: TRBJ2-1; clone_size: few; d_call: -; v_call: TRBV29-1; cdr3_aa: CSLLAGINEQFF; cdr3_nt: TGCAGCTTACTCGCGGGGATTAATGAGCAGTTCTTC
j_call: TRBJ1-5; clone_size: few; d_call: -; v_call: TRBV19; cdr3_aa: CASQLGGHQPQHF; cdr3_nt: TGTGCCAGCCAACTCGGTGGGCATCAGCCCCAGCATTTT
j_call: TRBJ1-2; clone_size: few; d_call: TRBD1; v_call: TRBV28; cdr3_aa: CASTRHRGDYGYTF; cdr3_nt: TGTGCCAGCACCCGGCACAGGGGCGACTATGGCTACACCTTC
j_call: TRBJ2-1; clone_size: few; d_call: TRBD1; v_call: TRBV6-6; cdr3_aa: CASTVTGTENEQFF; cdr3_nt: TGTGCCAGCACCGTGACAGGGACCGAGAATGAGCAGTTCTTC
j_call: TRBJ2-7; clone_size: many; d_call: -; v_call: TRBV7-2; cdr3_aa: CASSSRPSEQYF; cdr3_nt: TGTGCCAGCAGCTCCCGCCCATCCGAGCAGTACTTC
j_call: TRBJ2-7; clone_size: -; d_call: -; v_call: TRBV20-1; cdr3_aa: CSSRRSDEQYF; cdr3_nt: TGCAGTTCGAGGAGGTCTGACGAGCAGTACTTC
j_call: TRBJ1-1; clone_size: few; d_call: -; v_call: TRBV18; cdr3_aa: CASSPPFPGVNTEAFF; cdr3_nt: TGTGCCAGCTCACCACCGTTTCCCGGGGTGAACACTGAAGCTTTCTTT
j_call: TRBJ1-2; clone_size: many; d_call: -; v_call: TRBV9; cdr3_aa: CASSVDRYGYTF; cdr3_nt: TGTGCCAGCAGCGTAGACCGCTATGGCTACACCTTC
j_call: TRBJ2-7; clone_size: few; d_call: TRBD1; v_call: TRBV7-9; cdr3_aa: CASSPRDREYEQYF; cdr3_nt: TGTGCCAGCAGTCCCCGGGACAGGGAATACGAGCAGTACTTC
j_call: TRBJ2-1; clone_size: -; d_call: -; v_call: TRBV4-1; cdr3_aa: CASSQERSYNEQFF; cdr3_nt: TGCGCCAGCAGCCAAGAACGCTCCTACAATGAGCAGTTCTTC
j_call: TRBJ1-5; clone_size: few; d_call: -; v_call: TRBV7-9; cdr3_aa: CASSLFVGGTNQPQHF; cdr3_nt: TGTGCCAGCAGCTTATTTGTAGGGGGGACGAATCAGCCCCAGCATTTT
j_call: TRBJ1-4; clone_size: few; d_call: -; v_call: TRBV7-2; cdr3_aa: CASSLGQGDREKLFF; cdr3_nt: TGTGCCAGCAGCTTGGGGCAAGGGGATAGGGAAAAACTGTTTTTT
j_call: TRBJ1-1; clone_size: -; d_call: -; v_call: TRBV10-1; cdr3_aa: CASSERHTEAFF; cdr3_nt: TGCGCCAGCAGTGAGAGGCACACTGAAGCTTTCTTT
j_call: TRBJ1-5; clone_size: -; d_call: -; v_call: TRBV18; cdr3_aa: CASSPGTSYQPQHF; cdr3_nt: TGTGCCAGCTCTCCCGGGACAAGTTATCAGCCCCAGCATTTT
j_call: TRBJ1-1; clone_size: many; d_call: TRBD1; v_call: TRBV25-1; cdr3_aa: CASSAGGRYTEAFF; cdr3_nt: TGTGCCAGCAGTGCAGGGGGCAGATATACTGAAGCTTTCTTT
j_call: TRBJ2-1; clone_size: few; d_call: TRBD2; v_call: TRBV29-1; cdr3_aa: CSGAGLAYNEQFF; cdr3_nt: TGCAGCGGGGCGGGACTAGCCTACAATGAGCAGTTCTTC
j_call: TRBJ1-3; clone_size: -; d_call: -; v_call: TRBV6-5; cdr3_aa: CASIPGGTGNTIYF; cdr3_nt: TGTGCCAGCATCCCGGGAGGGACTGGAAACACCATATATTTT
j_call: TRBJ2-3; clone_size: -; d_call: TRBD2; v_call: TRBV5-6; cdr3_aa: CASSLRSGKSDTQYF; cdr3_nt: TGTGCCAGCAGCTTGCGTAGCGGGAAGTCAGATACGCAGTATTTT
j_call: TRBJ2-4; clone_size: -; d_call: -; v_call: TRBV4-1; cdr3_aa: CASSQEETAKNIQYF; cdr3_nt: TGCGCCAGCAGCCAAGAAGAGACAGCCAAAAACATTCAGTACTTC
j_call: TRBJ1-4; clone_size: -; d_call: TRBD1; v_call: TRBV19; cdr3_aa: CASSISPQGAELFF; cdr3_nt: TGTGCCAGTAGTATCAGCCCACAGGGGGCAGAGCTGTTTTTT
j_call: TRBJ2-5; clone_size: few; d_call: -; v_call: TRBV29-1; cdr3_aa: CSVFAGVQETQYF; cdr3_nt: TGCAGCGTATTTGCAGGGGTCCAAGAGACCCAGTACTTC
j_call: TRBJ1-1; clone_size: few; d_call: -; v_call: TRBV5-6; cdr3_aa: CASSPWRAEAFF; cdr3_nt: TGTGCCAGCAGCCCGTGGCGGGCTGAAGCTTTCTTT
j_call: TRBJ2-1; clone_size: few; d_call: TRBD2; v_call: TRBV5-1; cdr3_aa: CASKALTSGANEQFF; cdr3_nt: TGCGCCAGCAAGGCCTTAACTAGCGGAGCCAATGAGCAGTTCTTC
j_call: TRBJ1-1; clone_size: few; d_call: TRBD1; v_call: TRBV5-4; cdr3_aa: CASSPRDRGSTEAFF; cdr3_nt: TGTGCCAGCAGCCCTCGGGACAGGGGAAGCACTGAAGCTTTCTTT
j_call: TRBJ2-2; clone_size: -; d_call: TRBD1; v_call: TRBV7-9; cdr3_aa: CASSRQGSTGELFF; cdr3_nt: TGTGCCAGTTCCCGACAGGGTAGCACCGGGGAGCTGTTTTTT
j_call: TRBJ2-2; clone_size: few; d_call: -; v_call: TRBV29-1; cdr3_aa: CSVGPGGARTGELFF; cdr3_nt: TGCAGCGTGGGCCCTGGGGGGGCGCGCACCGGGGAGCTGTTTTTT
j_call: TRBJ1-1; clone_size: -; d_call: -; v_call: TRBV19; cdr3_aa: CASSGVNLNTEAFF; cdr3_nt: TGTGCCAGTAGTGGAGTGAACCTTAACACTGAAGCTTTCTTT
j_call: TRBJ2-3; clone_size: -; d_call: TRBD1; v_call: TRBV30; cdr3_aa: CAWAETGGKRNTQYF; cdr3_nt: TGTGCCTGGGCTGAAACAGGGGGGAAAAGGAATACGCAGTATTTT
j_call: TRBJ2-7; clone_size: many; d_call: TRBD2; v_call: TRBV10-3; cdr3_aa: CAIRGGLAGDEDEQYF; cdr3_nt: TGTGCCATCAGGGGTGGACTAGCGGGAGACGAAGACGAGCAGTACTTC
j_call: TRBJ1-2; clone_size: few; d_call: -; v_call: TRBV15; cdr3_aa: CATSRTYLYGYTF; cdr3_nt: TGTGCCACCAGCAGAACCTACTTATATGGCTACACCTTC